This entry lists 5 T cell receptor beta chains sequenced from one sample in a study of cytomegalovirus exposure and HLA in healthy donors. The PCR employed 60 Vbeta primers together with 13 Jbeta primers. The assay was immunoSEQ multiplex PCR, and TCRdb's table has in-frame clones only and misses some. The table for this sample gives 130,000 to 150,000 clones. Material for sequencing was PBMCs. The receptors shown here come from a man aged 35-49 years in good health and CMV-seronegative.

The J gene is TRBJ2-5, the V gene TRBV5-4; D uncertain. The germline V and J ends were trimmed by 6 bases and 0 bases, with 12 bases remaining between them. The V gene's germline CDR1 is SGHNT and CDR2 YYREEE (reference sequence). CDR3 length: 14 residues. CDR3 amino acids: CASKSDQYQETQYF. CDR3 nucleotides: TGTGCCAGCAAAAGCGACCAATACCAAGAGACCCAGTACTTC. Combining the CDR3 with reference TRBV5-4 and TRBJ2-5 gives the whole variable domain ETGVTQSPTHLIKTRGQQVTLRCSSQSGHNTVSWYQQALGQGPQFIFQYYREEENGRGNFPPRFSGLQFPNYSSELNVNALELDDSALYLCASKSDQYQETQYFGPGTRLLVL.

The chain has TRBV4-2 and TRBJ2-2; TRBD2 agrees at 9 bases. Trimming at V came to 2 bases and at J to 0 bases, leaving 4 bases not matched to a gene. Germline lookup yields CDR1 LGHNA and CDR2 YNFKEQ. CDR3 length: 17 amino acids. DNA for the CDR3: TGTGCCAGCAGCCAAATTAGCGGGGGCACGAACACCGGGGAGCTGTTTTTT. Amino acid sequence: CASSQISGGTNTGELFF.

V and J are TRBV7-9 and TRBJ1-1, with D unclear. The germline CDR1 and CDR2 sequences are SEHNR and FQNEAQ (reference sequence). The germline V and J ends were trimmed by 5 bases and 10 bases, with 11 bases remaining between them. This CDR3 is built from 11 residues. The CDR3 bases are TGTGCCAGCAGCCTCGGGGTAGGAGCTTTCTTT. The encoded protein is CASSLGVGAFF.

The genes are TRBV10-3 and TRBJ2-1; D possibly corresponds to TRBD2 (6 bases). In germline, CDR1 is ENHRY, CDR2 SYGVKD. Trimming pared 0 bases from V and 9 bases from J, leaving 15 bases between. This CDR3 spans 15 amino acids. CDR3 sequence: CAISESVRGSGEQFF. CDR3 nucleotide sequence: TGTGCCATCAGTGAGTCGGTTCGGGGGAGCGGTGAGCAGTTCTTC.

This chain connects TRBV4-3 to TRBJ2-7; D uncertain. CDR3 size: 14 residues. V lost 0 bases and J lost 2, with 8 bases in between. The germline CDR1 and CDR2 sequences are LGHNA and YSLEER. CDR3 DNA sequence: TGCGCCAGCAGCCAAGACAGTTTTGCCTACGAGCAGTACTTC. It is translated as CASSQDSFAYEQYF.